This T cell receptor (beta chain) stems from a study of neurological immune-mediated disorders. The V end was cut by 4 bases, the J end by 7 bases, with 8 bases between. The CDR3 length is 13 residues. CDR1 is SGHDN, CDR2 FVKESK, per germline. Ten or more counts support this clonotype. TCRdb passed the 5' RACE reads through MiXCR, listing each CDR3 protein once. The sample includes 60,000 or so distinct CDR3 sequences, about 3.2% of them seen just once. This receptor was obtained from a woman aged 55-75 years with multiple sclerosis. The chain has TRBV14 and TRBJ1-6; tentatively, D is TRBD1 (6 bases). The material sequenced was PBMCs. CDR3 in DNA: TGTGCCAGCAGCCGACAGGCCAATTCACCCCTCCACTTT. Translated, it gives CASSRQANSPLHF. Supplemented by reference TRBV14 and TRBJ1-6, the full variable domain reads EAGVTQFPSHSVIEKGQTVTLRCDPISGHDNLYWYRRVMGKEIKFLLHFVKESKQDESGMPNNRFLAERTGGTYSTLKVQPAELEDSGVYFCASSRQANSPLHFGNGTRLTVT.